This TCR beta chain derives from a study of T cell changes during pregnancy in multiple sclerosis. Only in-frame clones appear in the TCRdb table, and some are missing; sequencing was by immunoSEQ multiplex PCR. The table lists some 60,000 clones, approximately 92% of them singletons, with roughly 3% in the top ten. The ends lost 3 bases at V and 4 bases at J; junction bases unmatched: 8. The germline CDR1 and CDR2 sequences are SQVTM and ANQGSEA. The CDR3 contains 15 residues. This receptor was taken from a female donor in good health, enrolled as a control in a pregnancy study. This specimen was peripheral blood, taken in the second trimester of pregnancy. The chain has TRBV29-1 and TRBJ2-7, with TRBD1 identical over 11 bases. The CDR3 loop reads CSVDGTGQGVYEQYF. CDR3 in DNA: TGCAGCGTTGATGGTACGGGACAGGGGGTTTACGAGCAGTACTTC.